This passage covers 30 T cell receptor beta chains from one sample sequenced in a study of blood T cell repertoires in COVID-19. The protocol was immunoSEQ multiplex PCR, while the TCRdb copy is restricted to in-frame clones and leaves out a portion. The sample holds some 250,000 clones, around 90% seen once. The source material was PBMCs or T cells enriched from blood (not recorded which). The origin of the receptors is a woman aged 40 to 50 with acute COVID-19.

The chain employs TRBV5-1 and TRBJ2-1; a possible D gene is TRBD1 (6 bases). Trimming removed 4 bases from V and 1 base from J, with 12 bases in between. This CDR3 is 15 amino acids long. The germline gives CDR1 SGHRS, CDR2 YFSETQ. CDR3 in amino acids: CASSPRTESYNEQFF. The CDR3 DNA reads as TGCGCCAGCAGCCCTCGGACAGAATCCTACAATGAGCAGTTCTTC.

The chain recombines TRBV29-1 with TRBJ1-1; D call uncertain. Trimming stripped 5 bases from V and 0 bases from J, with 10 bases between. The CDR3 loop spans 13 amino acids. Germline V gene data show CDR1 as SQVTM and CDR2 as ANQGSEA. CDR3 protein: CSVPNSLNTEAFF. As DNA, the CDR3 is TGCAGCGTTCCCAACAGCTTGAACACTGAAGCTTTCTTT. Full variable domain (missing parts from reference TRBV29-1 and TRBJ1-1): SAVISQKPSRDICQRGTSLTIQCQVDSQVTMMFWYRQQPGQSLTLIATANQGSEATYESGFVIDKFPISRPNLTFSTLTVSNMSPEDSSIYLCSVPNSLNTEAFFGQGTRLTVV.

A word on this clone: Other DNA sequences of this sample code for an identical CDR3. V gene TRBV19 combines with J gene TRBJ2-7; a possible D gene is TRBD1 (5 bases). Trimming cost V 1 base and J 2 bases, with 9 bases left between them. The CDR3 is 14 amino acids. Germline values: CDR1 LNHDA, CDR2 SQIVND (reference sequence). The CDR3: CASSIGGGTYEQYF. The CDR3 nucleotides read TGTGCCAGTAGTATAGGGGGCGGAACCTACGAGCAGTACTTC.

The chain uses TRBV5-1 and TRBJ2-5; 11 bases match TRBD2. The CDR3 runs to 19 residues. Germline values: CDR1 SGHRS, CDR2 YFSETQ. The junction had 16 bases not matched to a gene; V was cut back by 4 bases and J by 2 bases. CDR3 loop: CASSINLAGGLGTQETQYF. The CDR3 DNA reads TGCGCCAGCAGCATCAACTTAGCGGGAGGGCTTGGAACTCAAGAGACCCAGTACTTC.

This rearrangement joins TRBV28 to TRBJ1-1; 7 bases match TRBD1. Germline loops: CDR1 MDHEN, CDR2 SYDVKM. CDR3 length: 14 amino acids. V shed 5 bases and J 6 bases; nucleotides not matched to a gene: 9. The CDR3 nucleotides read TGTGCCAGCAGTCACAGACAGGGTTTGGCTGAAGCTTTCTTT. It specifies CASSHRQGLAEAFF. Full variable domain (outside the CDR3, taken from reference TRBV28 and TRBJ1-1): DVKVTQSSRYLVKRTGEKVFLECVQDMDHENMFWYRQDPGLGLRLIYFSYDVKMKEKGDIPEGYSVSREKKERFSLILESASTNQTSMYLCASSHRQGLAEAFFGQGTRLTVV.

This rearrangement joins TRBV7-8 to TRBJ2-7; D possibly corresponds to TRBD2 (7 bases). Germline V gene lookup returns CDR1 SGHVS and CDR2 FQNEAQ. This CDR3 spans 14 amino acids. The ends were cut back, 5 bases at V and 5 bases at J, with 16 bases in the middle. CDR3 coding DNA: TGTGCCAGCAGCCGAGGGGGGGTTGGCCACGAGCAGTACTTC. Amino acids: CASSRGGVGHEQYF.

CDR3: CASSFRGAGETQYF. CDR3 DNA: TGCGCCAGCAGCTTCCGGGGGGCAGGGGAGACCCAGTACTTC. The chain uses TRBV5-1 and TRBJ2-5; tentatively, D is TRBD2 (7 bases). V was clipped by 2 bases and J by 5 bases, with 13 bases between them. The CDR3 runs 14 residues. Germline V gene sequence: CDR1 SGHRS, CDR2 YFSETQ. The whole variable domain, remainder taken from reference TRBV5-1 and TRBJ2-5, is KAGVTQTPRYLIKTRGQQVTLSCSPISGHRSVSWYQQTPGQGLQFLFEYFSETQRNKGNFPGRFSGRQFSNSRSEMNVSTLELGDSALYLCASSFRGAGETQYFGPGTRLLVL.

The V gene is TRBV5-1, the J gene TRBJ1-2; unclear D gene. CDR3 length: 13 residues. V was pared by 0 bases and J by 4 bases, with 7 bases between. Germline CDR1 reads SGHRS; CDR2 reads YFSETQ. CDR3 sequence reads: CASSLAGSYGYTF. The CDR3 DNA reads TGCGCCAGCAGCTTGGCTGGGAGCTATGGCTACACCTTC.

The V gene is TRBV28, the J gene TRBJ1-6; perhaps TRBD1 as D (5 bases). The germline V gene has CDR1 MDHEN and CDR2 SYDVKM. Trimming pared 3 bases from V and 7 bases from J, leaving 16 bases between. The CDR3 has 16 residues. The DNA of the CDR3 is TGTGCCAGCAGTTTCCGAGGTGGGGCCGGGAATTCACCCCTCCACTTT. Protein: CASSFRGGAGNSPLHF.

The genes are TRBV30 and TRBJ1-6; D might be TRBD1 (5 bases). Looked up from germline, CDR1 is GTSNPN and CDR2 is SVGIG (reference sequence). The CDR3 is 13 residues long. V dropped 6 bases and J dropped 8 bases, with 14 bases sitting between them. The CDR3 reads CACSRRGDSPLHF. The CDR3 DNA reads TGTGCCTGCTCACGAAGGGGCGATTCACCCCTCCACTTT.

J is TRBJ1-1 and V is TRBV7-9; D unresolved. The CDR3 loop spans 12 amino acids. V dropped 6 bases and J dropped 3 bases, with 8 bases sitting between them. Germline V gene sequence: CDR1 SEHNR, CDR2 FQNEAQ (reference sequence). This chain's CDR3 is CASRIGDTEAFF. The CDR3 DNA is TGTGCCAGCAGAATCGGGGACACTGAAGCTTTCTTT.

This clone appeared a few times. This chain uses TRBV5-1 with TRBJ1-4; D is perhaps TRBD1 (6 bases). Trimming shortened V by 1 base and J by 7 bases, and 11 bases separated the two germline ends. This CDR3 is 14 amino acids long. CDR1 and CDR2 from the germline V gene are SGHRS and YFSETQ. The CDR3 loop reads CASSLKQGSEKLFF. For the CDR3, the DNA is TGCGCCAGCAGCTTGAAACAGGGAAGTGAAAAACTGTTTTTT.

CDR3 region: CASSLGLRENTDTQYF. Here the CDR3 DNA reads TGTGCCAGCAGCTTAGGACTTCGGGAAAACACAGATACGCAGTATTTT. The gene calls are TRBV11-2 and TRBJ2-3; TRBD2 is a possible D gene (5 bases). V lost 1 base and J 2 bases, leaving 13 bases between the germline ends. Germline V gene data show CDR1 as SGHAT and CDR2 as FQNNGV. The CDR3 loop spans 16 amino acids.

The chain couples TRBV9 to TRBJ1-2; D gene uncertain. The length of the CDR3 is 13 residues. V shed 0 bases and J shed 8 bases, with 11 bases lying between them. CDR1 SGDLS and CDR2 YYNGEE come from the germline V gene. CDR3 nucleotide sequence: TGTGCCAGCAGCGTAGTCGGGGATTCCGGCTACACCTTC. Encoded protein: CASSVVGDSGYTF.

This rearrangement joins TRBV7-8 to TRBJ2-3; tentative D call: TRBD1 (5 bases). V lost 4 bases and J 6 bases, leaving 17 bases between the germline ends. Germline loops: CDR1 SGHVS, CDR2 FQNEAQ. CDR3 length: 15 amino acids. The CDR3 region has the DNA TGTGCCAGCAGCTGGGGCAGGGCAAAAAGGGATACGCAGTATTTT. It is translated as CASSWGRAKRDTQYF.

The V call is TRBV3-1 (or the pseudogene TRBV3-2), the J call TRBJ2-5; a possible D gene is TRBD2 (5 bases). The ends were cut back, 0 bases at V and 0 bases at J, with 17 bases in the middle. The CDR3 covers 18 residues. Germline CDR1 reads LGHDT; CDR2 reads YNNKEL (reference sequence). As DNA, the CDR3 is TGTGCCAGCAGCCAAGATCGTGGCGGGTCTTGGTACCAAGAGACCCAGTACTTC. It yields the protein CASSQDRGGSWYQETQYF.

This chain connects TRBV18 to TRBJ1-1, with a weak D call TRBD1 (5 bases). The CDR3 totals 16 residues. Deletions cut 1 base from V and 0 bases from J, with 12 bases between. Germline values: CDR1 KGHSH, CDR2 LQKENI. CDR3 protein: CASSPLREGMNTEAFF. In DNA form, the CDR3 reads TGTGCCAGCTCACCACTTCGGGAGGGGATGAACACTGAAGCTTTCTTT.

CDR3 nucleotide sequence: TGTGCCAGCGGGGGACAGGGATACGAGCAGTACTTC. Amino acids: CASGGQGYEQYF. The chain uses TRBV12-3 or TRBV12-4 and TRBJ2-7; TRBD1 matches 9 bases. V dropped 8 bases and J dropped 4; count of bases not matched to a gene: 3. The CDR3 loop spans 12 amino acids.

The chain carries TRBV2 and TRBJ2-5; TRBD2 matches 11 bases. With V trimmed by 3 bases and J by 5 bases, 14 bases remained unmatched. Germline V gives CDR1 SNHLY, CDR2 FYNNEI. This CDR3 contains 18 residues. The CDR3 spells CASSEPVTSGGGRETQYF. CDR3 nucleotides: TGTGCCAGCAGTGAGCCGGTTACTAGCGGGGGAGGTAGGGAGACCCAGTACTTC. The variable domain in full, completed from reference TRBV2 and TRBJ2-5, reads EPEVTQTPSHQVTQMGQEVILRCVPISNHLYFYWYRQILGQKVEFLVSFYNNEISEKSEIFDDQFSVERPDGSNFTLKIRSTKLEDSAMYFCASSEPVTSGGGRETQYFGPGTRLLVL.

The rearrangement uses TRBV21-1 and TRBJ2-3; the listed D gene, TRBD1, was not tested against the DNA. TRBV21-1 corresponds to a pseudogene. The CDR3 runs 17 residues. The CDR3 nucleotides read TGTGCCAGCAGCAAAAGAAACAGGGCTACTAGCACAGATACGCAGTATTTT. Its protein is CASSKRNRATSTDTQYF.

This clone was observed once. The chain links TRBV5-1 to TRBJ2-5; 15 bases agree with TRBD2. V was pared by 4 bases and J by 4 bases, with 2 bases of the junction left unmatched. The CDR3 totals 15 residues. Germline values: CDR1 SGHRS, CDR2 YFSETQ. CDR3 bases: TGCGCCAGCAGCCCGGGACTAGCGGGAGGAGAGACCCAGTACTTC. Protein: CASSPGLAGGETQYF.

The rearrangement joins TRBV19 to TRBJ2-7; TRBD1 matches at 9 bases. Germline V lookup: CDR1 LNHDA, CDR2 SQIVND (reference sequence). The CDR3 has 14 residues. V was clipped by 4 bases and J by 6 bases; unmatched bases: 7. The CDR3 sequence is CASSKTGGVFEQYF. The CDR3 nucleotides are TGTGCCAGTAGTAAAACAGGGGGCGTCTTCGAGCAGTACTTC.

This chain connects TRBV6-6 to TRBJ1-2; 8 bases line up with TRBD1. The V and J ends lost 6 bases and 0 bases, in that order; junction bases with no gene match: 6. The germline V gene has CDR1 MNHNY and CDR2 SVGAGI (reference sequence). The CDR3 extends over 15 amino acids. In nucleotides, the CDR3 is TGTGCCAGCAGGACAGGGGCGAACGCTAACTATGGCTACACCTTC. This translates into CASRTGANANYGYTF.

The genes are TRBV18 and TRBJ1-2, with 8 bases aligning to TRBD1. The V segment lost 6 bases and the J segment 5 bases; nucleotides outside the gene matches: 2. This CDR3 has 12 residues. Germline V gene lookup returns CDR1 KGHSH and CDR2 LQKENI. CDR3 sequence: CASSRTGYGYTF. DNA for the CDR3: TGTGCCAGCTCCAGGACAGGGTATGGCTACACCTTC.

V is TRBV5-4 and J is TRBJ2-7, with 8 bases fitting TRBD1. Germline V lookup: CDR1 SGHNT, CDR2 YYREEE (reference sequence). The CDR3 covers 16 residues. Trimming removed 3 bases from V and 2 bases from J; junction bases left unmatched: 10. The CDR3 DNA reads TGTGCCAGCAGCTCACTCGGGACAGGATCGACCTACGAGCAGTACTTC. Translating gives CASSSLGTGSTYEQYF.

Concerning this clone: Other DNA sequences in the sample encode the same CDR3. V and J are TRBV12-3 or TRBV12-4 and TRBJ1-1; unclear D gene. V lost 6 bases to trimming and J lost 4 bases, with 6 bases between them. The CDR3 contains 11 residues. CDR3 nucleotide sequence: TGTGCCAGCAGCCGCGGCACTGAAGCTTTCTTT. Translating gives CASSRGTEAFF.

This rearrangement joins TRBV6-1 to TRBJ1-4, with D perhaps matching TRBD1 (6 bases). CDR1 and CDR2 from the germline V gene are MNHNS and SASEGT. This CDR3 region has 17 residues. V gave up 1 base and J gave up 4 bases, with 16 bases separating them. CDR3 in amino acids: CASSEVGGRGYNEKLFF. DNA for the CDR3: TGTGCCAGCAGTGAAGTTGGGGGCAGGGGATATAATGAAAAACTGTTTTTT.

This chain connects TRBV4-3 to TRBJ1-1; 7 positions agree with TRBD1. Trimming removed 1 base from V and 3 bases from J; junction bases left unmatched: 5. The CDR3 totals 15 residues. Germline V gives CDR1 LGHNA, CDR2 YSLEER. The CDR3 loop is CASSQVRGWDTEAFF. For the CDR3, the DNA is TGCGCCAGCAGCCAAGTCAGGGGGTGGGACACTGAAGCTTTCTTT.

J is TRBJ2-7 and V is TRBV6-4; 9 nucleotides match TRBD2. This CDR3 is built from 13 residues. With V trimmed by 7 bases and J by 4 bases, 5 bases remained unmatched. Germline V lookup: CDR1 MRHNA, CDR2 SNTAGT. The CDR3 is CASNGGREYEQYF. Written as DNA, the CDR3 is TGTGCCAGCAATGGCGGGAGGGAGTACGAGCAGTACTTC.

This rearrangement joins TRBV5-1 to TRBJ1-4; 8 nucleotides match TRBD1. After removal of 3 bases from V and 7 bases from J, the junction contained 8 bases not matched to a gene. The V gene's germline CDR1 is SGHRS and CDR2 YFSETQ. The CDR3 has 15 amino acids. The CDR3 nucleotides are TGCGCCAGCAGCTCGGGACAGGTTAGCGTTGAAAAACTGTTTTTT. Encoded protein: CASSSGQVSVEKLFF.